These 2 T cell receptor beta chains were all obtained from the same sample, sequenced in a study of metastatic and nonmetastatic thyroid tumors. TCRdb reanalyzed the PCR reads via MiXCR. The sample carries 60,000 or so clones, about 4% recorded once. Not a single patient had been given any form of treatment at any point before undergoing thyroid surgery. Material: blood. The receptors come from a female donor with papillary thyroid cancer or a benign thyroid nodule (not recorded which). Some clones in this sample may be carry-over from other donors' samples.

With respect to this clone: The junction departs from the called germline gene at one end, perhaps through a read error. The chain combines TRBV6-1 with TRBJ1-2, with TRBD1 identical over 7 bases. This CDR3 region has 13 residues. Germline V gene sequence: CDR1 MNHNS, CDR2 SASEGT. As DNA, the CDR3 is TGTGCCAGCAGACGGGACAGCAACTACGGCTACACCTTC. It is translated as CASRRDSNYGYTF.

This clone was counted ten times or more. The chain is built from TRBV7-9 and TRBJ2-2; D is perhaps TRBD2 (6 bases). The CDR3 runs to 16 residues. V was clipped by 6 bases and J by 4 bases, with 18 bases between them. Germline assignment: CDR1 SEHNR and CDR2 FQNEAQ (reference sequence). The CDR3 is CASSWDFRRGTGELFF. The CDR3 nucleotides are TGTGCCAGCAGTTGGGACTTCAGACGAGGCACCGGGGAGCTGTTTTTT.